Presented here are 9 T cell receptor beta chains from one specimen sequenced in a study of blood T cell repertoires in COVID-19. Some clones are missing from TCRdb's copy, which holds only in-frame ones; the method was immunoSEQ multiplex PCR. The sample gives about 130,000 clones, roughly 80% of which show up once; roughly 9.2% is in the top ten. The sample comprised PBMCs or T cells enriched from blood (not recorded which). The receptors here all came from a man over 45 who had recovered from COVID-19.

The chain employs TRBV15 and TRBJ2-2, with TRBD2 matching 16 bases. This CDR3 comprises 17 residues. The germline V gene encodes CDR1 LNHNV and CDR2 YYDKDF (reference sequence). With V trimmed by 3 bases and J by 7 bases, 5 bases remained unmatched. Here the CDR3 reads CATSRGLAGGPVGELFF. As DNA, the CDR3 is TGTGCCACCAGCAGGGGACTAGCGGGGGGGCCGGTCGGGGAGCTGTTTTTT. Using reference TRBV15 and TRBJ2-2 for the parts outside the CDR3, the full variable domain is DAMVIQNPRYQVTQFGKPVTLSCSQTLNHNVMYWYQQKSSQAPKLLFHYYDKDFNNEADTPDNFQSRRPNTSFCFLDIRSPGLGDTAMYLCATSRGLAGGPVGELFFGEGSRLTVL.

This chain uses TRBV6-2 or TRBV6-3 with TRBJ1-2, with 10 nucleotides matching TRBD1. Per germline, CDR1 MNHEY and CDR2 SVGEGT. There are 18 residues in the CDR3. With 1 base clipped from V and 4 bases from J, the junction kept 12 bases outside the gene matches. The chain's CDR3 is CASSYLGPGQGNFYGYTF. The CDR3 DNA reads as TGTGCCAGCAGTTACTTAGGCCCGGGACAGGGGAACTTCTATGGCTACACCTTC.

The rearrangement links TRBV6-5 to TRBJ2-6, with 7 bases aligning to TRBD1. CDR1 and CDR2 (germline): MNHEY, SVGAGI. CDR3 size: 15 residues. With V trimmed by 6 bases and J by 0 bases, 2 bases remained unmatched. CDR3 sequence reads: CASRRQGSGANVLTF. CDR3 sequence (DNA): TGTGCCAGCAGGCGACAGGGCTCTGGGGCCAACGTCCTGACTTTC.

The chain links TRBV25-1 to TRBJ2-2; 7 nucleotides line up with TRBD1. This CDR3 is built from 16 residues. Germline CDR1 reads MGHDK; CDR2 reads SYGVNS. V gave up 6 bases and J gave up 2 bases; unmatched junction bases: 9. The DNA of the CDR3 is TGTGCCAGCAGCGAACGACAGGGCGATAACACCGGGGAGCTGTTTTTT. Encoded protein: CASSERQGDNTGELFF.

The rearrangement links TRBV7-8 to TRBJ1-1; D might be TRBD1 (6 bases). This CDR3 contains 14 residues. The germline V and J ends were trimmed by 4 bases and 0 bases, with 9 bases remaining between them. Per the germline V gene, CDR1 is SGHVS and CDR2 is FQNEAQ. The CDR3 sequence: CASSYRTVNTEAFF. CDR3 sequence (DNA): TGTGCCAGCAGCTACCGGACAGTGAACACTGAAGCTTTCTTT.

The rearrangement links TRBV5-1 to TRBJ1-3, with a possible D match to TRBD1 (5 bases). The CDR3 sequence is 16 residues long. Per the germline V gene, CDR1 is SGHRS and CDR2 is YFSETQ. The V gene lost 2 bases and the J gene lost 8 bases, with 20 bases spanning the gap. The CDR3 spells CASSFQTLQGKDTIYF. DNA of the CDR3: TGCGCCAGCAGCTTCCAAACCCTCCAGGGTAAGGACACCATATATTTT.

The chain combines TRBV19 with TRBJ2-2, with D possibly being TRBD2 (7 bases). This CDR3 is built from 16 residues. Between the trimmed V and J ends, which lost 1 base and 3 bases, there was a span of 12 bases. Germline V gene data show CDR1 as LNHDA and CDR2 as SQIVND (reference sequence). The CDR3, as DNA: TGTGCCAGTAGTATAGGCGGGGGCCGGGACACCGGGGAGCTGTTTTTT. Its translation is CASSIGGGRDTGELFF.

This clone was found a few times. The CDR3 sequence is CASSSLQGATNYGYTF. Written as DNA, the CDR3 is TGTGCCAGCAGCAGCCTACAGGGCGCTACTAACTATGGCTACACCTTC. The chain has TRBV11-2 and TRBJ1-2, with D maybe TRBD1 (6 bases). Germline lookup yields CDR1 SGHAT and CDR2 FQNNGV. This CDR3 comprises 16 residues. Trimming removed 5 bases at V and 0 bases at J, with 16 bases between.

V and J are TRBV5-1 and TRBJ1-5, with D unresolved. The CDR3 runs 15 residues. CDR1 SGHRS and CDR2 YFSETQ come from the germline V gene. V was shortened by 1 base and J by 5 bases, with 13 bases between the two germline ends. Written as DNA, the CDR3 is TGCGCCAGCAGCTTGCTTTCGGGGATAGATCAGCCCCAGCATTTT. The encoded protein is CASSLLSGIDQPQHF.